The TCR beta chain described here comes from a study of cytomegalovirus exposure and HLA in healthy donors. Study overall: Of all 400 or so donors who were genotyped, 70% to 85% belonged to the Caucasian-associated ancestry cluster. Study findings and constraints: Versus the approximately 700-donor mean, an Asian-associated ancestry cluster reportedly showed fewer N-insertions in a later analysis.

On this clone itself: What it binds is not known.

Primers included in the PCR were 60 Vbeta and 13 Jbeta primers. Sequencing used immunoSEQ multiplex PCR; TCRdb keeps in-frame clones, though not all of them. The sample includes 55,000 to 70,000 clones, 68% seen only once; the top ten take less than 20%. With V trimmed by 6 bases and J by 0 bases, 16 bases remained unmatched. CDR3 length: 18 amino acids. Germline V gene data show CDR1 as LNHDA and CDR2 as SQIVND (reference sequence). The material sequenced was PBMCs. The source is a man aged 40-50 years in good health and CMV-seropositive. V and J are TRBV19 and TRBJ2-7; 8 positions agree with TRBD2. CDR3 nucleotide sequence: TGTGCCAGTAGACCGACCTCCGGGACTAGGACTCGCTCCTACGAGCAGTACTTC. It codes for CASRPTSGTRTRSYEQYF.